This T cell receptor (beta chain) was obtained from a study of blood T cell repertoires in COVID-19. The authors' processing: Using reference gene primer amplification, nucleated cell counts were estimated. Using immunoSEQ multiplex PCR, the repertoire was profiled, and TCRdb retains in-frame clones only, with some absent. Clone size and the V and J calls come from that table; the DNA yielded D and trimming. The repertoire holds approximately 430,000 clones, with roughly 90% as singletons. The V and J ends lost 7 bases and 3 bases, in that order; junction bases with no gene match: 9. There are 14 residues in the CDR3. The germline V gene encodes CDR1 LNHDA and CDR2 SQIVND (reference sequence).

The genes are TRBV19 and TRBJ2-7, with 7 bases that match TRBD1. Material for sequencing was peripheral blood. The receptor was isolated from a woman aged 30 to 39 with active or convalescent COVID-19. The DNA of the CDR3 is TGTGCCAGTACCAGGACAGGTTCAAACTACGAGCAGTACTTC. Translating it yields CASTRTGSNYEQYF.